This T cell receptor (beta chain) emerged from a study of T cell responses to AZD1222 COVID-19 vaccine. Clones were sequenced by immunoSEQ multiplex PCR, and TCRdb holds only the in-frame ones, with some missing. Among 200,000 or so clones listed, around 93% were seen once. This sequence was found in an adult in good health. The starting material was peripheral blood, obtained on day 0 of AZD1222 vaccination.

The CDR3 sequence is CASSPRGAEAFF. The CDR3 nucleotides are TGTGCCAGCTCACCGCGGGGTGCTGAAGCTTTCTTT. The chain recombines TRBV18 with TRBJ1-1; D not certain. The CDR3 has 12 residues. Trimming pared 3 bases from V and 6 bases from J, leaving 8 bases between. Germline loops: CDR1 KGHSH, CDR2 LQKENI.